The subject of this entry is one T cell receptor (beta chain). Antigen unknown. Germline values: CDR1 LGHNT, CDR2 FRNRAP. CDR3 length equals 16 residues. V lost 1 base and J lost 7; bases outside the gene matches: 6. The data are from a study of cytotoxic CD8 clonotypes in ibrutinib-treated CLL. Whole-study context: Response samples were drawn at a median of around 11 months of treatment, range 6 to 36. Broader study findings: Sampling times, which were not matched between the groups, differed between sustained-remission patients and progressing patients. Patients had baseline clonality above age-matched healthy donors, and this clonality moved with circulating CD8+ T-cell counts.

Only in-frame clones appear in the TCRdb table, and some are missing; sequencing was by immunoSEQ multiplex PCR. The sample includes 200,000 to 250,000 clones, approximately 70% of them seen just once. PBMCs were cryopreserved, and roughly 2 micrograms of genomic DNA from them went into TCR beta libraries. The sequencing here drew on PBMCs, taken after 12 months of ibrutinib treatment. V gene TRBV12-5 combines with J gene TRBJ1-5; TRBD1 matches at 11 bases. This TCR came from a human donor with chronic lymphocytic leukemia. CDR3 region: CASGLGTGGAGQPQHF. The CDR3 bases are TGTGCTAGTGGTTTGGGGACAGGGGGCGCCGGGCAGCCCCAGCATTTT.